These 27 T cell receptor beta chains were sequenced from one sample in a study of T cell changes during pregnancy in multiple sclerosis. TCRdb's copy holds only in-frame clones and misses some; the assay was immunoSEQ multiplex PCR. Seen here are some 37,000 clones, 80% to 95% observed once, and the top ten hold 1.2%. Sequences were obtained from PBMCs (not recorded whether the cells were cultured). All receptors come from a female donor with multiple sclerosis, enrolled in a pregnancy study.

This chain links TRBV7-9 with TRBJ2-5, with TRBD1 matching 7 bases. The CDR3 has 18 residues. V lost 4 bases, J lost 0 bases, and 14 bases stayed unmatched. Germline V gene sequence: CDR1 SEHNR, CDR2 FQNEAQ (reference sequence). CDR3 bases: TGTGCCAGCAGCTCGCCTGTGAGGGGGCCTCAGTACCAAGAGACCCAGTACTTC. This gives the protein CASSSPVRGPQYQETQYF.

The chain uses TRBV5-1 and TRBJ2-7; the match to TRBD2 covers 8 bases. CDR1 is SGHRS, CDR2 YFSETQ, per germline. V dropped 4 bases and J dropped 0; count of bases not matched to a gene: 6. This CDR3 contains 15 residues. The chain's CDR3 is CASSELAARSYEQYF. CDR3 DNA sequence: TGCGCCAGCAGCGAACTAGCGGCCCGCTCCTACGAGCAGTACTTC.

The chain couples TRBV7-3 to TRBJ2-7; the match to TRBD2 covers 9 bases. The CDR3 is 14 residues long. V shed 5 bases and J 5 bases; nucleotides not matched to a gene: 7. The germline V gene has CDR1 SGHTA and CDR2 FQGTGA. CDR3 in DNA: TGTGCCAGCAGCCTTACCGGGACTAGCAACGAGCAGTACTTC. Protein product: CASSLTGTSNEQYF.

V and J are TRBV7-2 and TRBJ2-1, with unresolved D. V lost 2 bases and J lost 6, with 8 bases in between. The CDR3 is made up of 13 amino acids. CDR1 and CDR2 (germline): SGHTA, FQGNSA. The CDR3 here is CASSLPRINEQFF. The CDR3 coding sequence is TGTGCCAGCAGCTTACCCCGAATCAATGAGCAGTTCTTC. Drawing the rest from reference TRBV7-2 and TRBJ2-1, the complete variable domain is GAGVSQSPSNKVTEKGKDVELRCDPISGHTALYWYRQSLGQGLEFLIYFQGNSAPDKSGLPSDRFSAERTGGSVSTLTIQRTQQEDSAVYLCASSLPRINEQFFGPGTRLTVL.

The chain carries TRBV30 and TRBJ2-7; the match to TRBD1 covers 7 bases. The length of the CDR3 is 11 residues. J was trimmed by 3 bases and V by 7 bases; bases with no gene match: 3. Germline V gene sequence: CDR1 GTSNPN, CDR2 SVGIG (reference sequence). The chain's CDR3 is CASRDSYEQYF. The DNA of the CDR3 is TGTGCCTCTAGGGACAGCTACGAGCAGTACTTC.

The rearrangement links TRBV11-2 to TRBJ1-2; 11 bases fit TRBD1. V lost 0 bases to trimming and J lost 2 bases; unmatched junction nucleotides: 11. The CDR3 loop spans 19 amino acids. Germline V CDR1 and CDR2: SGHAT, FQNNGV. The CDR3 is CASSLDDRGWTGGNYGYTF. In DNA, the CDR3 is TGTGCCAGCAGCTTAGATGATAGGGGCTGGACAGGGGGCAACTATGGCTACACCTTC. Combining the CDR3 with reference TRBV11-2 and TRBJ1-2 gives the whole variable domain EAGVAQSPRYKIIEKRQSVAFWCNPISGHATLYWYQQILGQGPKLLIQFQNNGVVDDSQLPKDRFSAERLKGVDSTLKIQPAKLEDSAVYLCASSLDDRGWTGGNYGYTFGSGTRLTVV.

The chain recombines TRBV4-1 with TRBJ2-3; D may be TRBD1 (6 bases). The CDR3 runs 16 residues. V dropped 0 bases and J dropped 3 bases, with 13 bases sitting between them. CDR1 is MGHRA and CDR2 is YSYEKL in the germline V gene. CDR3 in amino acids: CASSQEVGARTDTQYF. The CDR3 nucleotides are TGCGCCAGCAGCCAAGAGGTGGGGGCGAGAACAGATACGCAGTATTTT.

This chain joins TRBV11-2 and TRBJ2-5; D gene unclear. Trimming took off 3 bases at V and 1 base at J, with 6 bases between the two ends. The CDR3 extends over 13 amino acids. The V gene's germline CDR1 is SGHAT and CDR2 FQNNGV. CDR3 protein: CASSLRGQETQYF. CDR3 in DNA: TGTGCCAGCAGCTTGCGAGGCCAAGAGACCCAGTACTTC.

The V call is TRBV7-6, the J call TRBJ2-5; D not resolved. This CDR3 spans 12 amino acids. The V end was cut by 2 bases, the J end by 4 bases, with 5 bases between. CDR1 and CDR2 from the germline V gene are SGHVS and FNYEAQ. CDR3 in amino acids: CASSLLGETQYF. The CDR3 coding sequence is TGTGCCAGCAGCTTACTAGGAGAGACCCAGTACTTC.

The chain carries TRBV6-6 and TRBJ2-7; the D is unclear. Trimming took off 8 bases at V and 1 base at J, with 18 bases between the two ends. The CDR3 is 15 amino acids. The germline CDR1 and CDR2 sequences are MNHNY and SVGAGI (reference sequence). The chain's CDR3 is CASSPGDTRSYEQYF. The CDR3 nucleotides are TGTGCCAGCTCGCCAGGAGACACCCGATCCTACGAGCAGTACTTC.

The chain has TRBV4-2 and TRBJ1-2, with D possibly TRBD1 on 6 matching bases. The germline gives CDR1 LGHNA, CDR2 YNFKEQ. Trimming pared 2 bases from V and 8 bases from J, leaving 21 bases between. CDR3 length: 16 residues. CDR3 residues: CASSQKMTGPGEGYTF. The CDR3 bases are TGTGCCAGCAGCCAAAAAATGACAGGTCCTGGAGAGGGCTACACCTTC.

The genes are TRBV28 and TRBJ2-7; no clear D. The germline V gene has CDR1 MDHEN and CDR2 SYDVKM. The ends were cut back, 1 base at V and 3 bases at J, with 7 bases in the middle. This CDR3 region has 13 residues. CDR3 protein: CASSLSPVYEQYF. The CDR3 DNA reads as TGTGCCAGCAGTTTATCCCCAGTCTACGAGCAGTACTTC.

The J gene is TRBJ2-2, the V gene TRBV5-5; TRBD2 matches at 7 bases. The CDR3 has 15 amino acids. The V gene's germline CDR1 is SGHKS and CDR2 YYEKEE (reference sequence). The ends lost 2 bases at V and 4 bases at J; junction bases unmatched: 5. The CDR3 region is CASSFGTISTGELFF. The CDR3 DNA reads TGTGCCAGCAGCTTCGGGACTATTAGCACCGGGGAGCTGTTTTTT.

V is TRBV5-4 and J is TRBJ2-2; D tentatively fits TRBD1 or TRBD2 (5 bases each). CDR1 is SGHNT and CDR2 is YYREEE in the germline V gene (reference sequence). The germline V and J ends were trimmed by 4 bases and 3 bases, with 16 bases remaining between them. The CDR3 loop spans 16 amino acids. The CDR3 sequence is CASSASGTIYTGELFF. In nucleotides, the CDR3 is TGTGCCAGCAGCGCCTCCGGGACCATTTACACCGGGGAGCTGTTTTTT.

J is TRBJ2-1 and V is TRBV2; 11 nucleotides align to TRBD2. Trimming took 6 bases from V and 9 from J; bases not matched to a gene: 7. CDR1 is SNHLY and CDR2 is FYNNEI in the germline V gene. The CDR3 totals 14 residues. The CDR3 sequence is CASSSLAGDGEQFF. CDR3 sequence (DNA): TGTGCCAGCAGCTCACTAGCGGGAGACGGTGAGCAGTTCTTC. Full variable domain (remainder filled in from reference TRBV2 and TRBJ2-1): EPEVTQTPSHQVTQMGQEVILRCVPISNHLYFYWYRQILGQKVEFLVSFYNNEISEKSEIFDDQFSVERPDGSNFTLKIRSTKLEDSAMYFCASSSLAGDGEQFFGPGTRLTVL.

The chain uses TRBV2 and TRBJ2-5; D is perhaps TRBD2 (6 bases). CDR1 and CDR2 from the germline V gene are SNHLY and FYNNEI. Trimming pared 5 bases from V and 2 bases from J, leaving 15 bases between. The CDR3 is made up of 15 amino acids. CDR3 nucleotides: TGTGCCAGCAGTTATACCCTTAGCGGTCAAGAGACCCAGTACTTC. It is translated as CASSYTLSGQETQYF.

The rearrangement links TRBV5-1 to TRBJ1-1, with D perhaps matching TRBD1 (6 bases). The CDR3 loop spans 17 amino acids. Looked up from germline, CDR1 is SGHRS and CDR2 is YFSETQ. The V end lost 3 bases, the J end lost 1 base, and 19 bases lay between the germline ends. DNA for the CDR3: TGCGCCAGCAGCTGGGGGGCTCGGGGCGAGGGGAACACTGAAGCTTTCTTT. Protein sequence: CASSWGARGEGNTEAFF.

The chain has TRBV13 and TRBJ1-4; D perhaps matches TRBD1 (5 bases). Trimming removed 2 bases at V and 1 base at J, with 8 bases between. This CDR3 contains 15 residues. CDR1 and CDR2 (germline): PRHDT, FYEKMQ (reference sequence). The CDR3 region is CASSLLGETNEKLFF. The DNA of the CDR3 is TGTGCCAGCAGCTTACTGGGGGAAACTAATGAAAAACTGTTTTTT. Full variable domain (missing parts from reference TRBV13 and TRBJ1-4): AAGVIQSPRHLIKEKRETATLKCYPIPRHDTVYWYQQGPGQDPQFLISFYEKMQSDKGSIPDRFSAQQFSDYHSELNMSSLELGDSALYFCASSLLGETNEKLFFGSGTQLSVL.

This clone appeared a single time. This chain uses TRBV6-1 with TRBJ1-3; the D is unclear. V was clipped by 2 bases and J by 0 bases, with 5 bases between them. Germline values: CDR1 MNHNS, CDR2 SASEGT. The CDR3 sequence is 14 residues long. The CDR3 sequence is CASSEIHSGNTIYF. CDR3 nucleotides: TGTGCCAGCAGTGAAATCCACTCTGGAAACACCATATATTTT.

This sequence joins TRBV6-1 and TRBJ1-2; perhaps TRBD1 as D (6 bases). CDR1 MNHNS and CDR2 SASEGT come from the germline V gene. The CDR3 totals 15 residues. Trimming pared 6 bases from V and 1 base from J, leaving 15 bases between. CDR3 coding DNA: TGTGCCAGCAGGGACAGTATGAACCTTAACTATGGCTACACCTTC. Translating it yields CASRDSMNLNYGYTF.

The chain is built from TRBV19 and TRBJ2-5; weak D call: TRBD2 (7 bases). Germline V CDR1 and CDR2: LNHDA, SQIVND (reference sequence). Trimming removed 3 bases from V and 4 bases from J, with 15 bases in between. The CDR3 consists of 15 residues. The CDR3 sequence is CASSISGGRIETQYF. The DNA of the CDR3 is TGTGCCAGTAGTATTTCCGGGGGGCGAATAGAGACCCAGTACTTC.

V and J are TRBV18 and TRBJ2-6; TRBD1 is a possible D gene (6 bases). CDR3 length: 15 residues. Looked up from germline, CDR1 is KGHSH and CDR2 is LQKENI. Deletions cut 4 bases from V and 0 bases from J, with 7 bases between. The CDR3 region is CASSLQGSGANVLTF. In DNA, the CDR3 is TGTGCCAGCTCACTACAGGGCTCTGGGGCCAACGTCCTGACTTTC.

DNA for the CDR3: TGTGCCAGCAGTTTCCAGCGGAGTAATGAAAAACTGTTTTTT. It translates to CASSFQRSNEKLFF. The chain combines TRBV27 with TRBJ1-4, with D hard to call. CDR3 size: 14 residues. The V end lost 3 bases, the J end lost 4 bases, and 9 bases lay between the germline ends. The V gene's germline CDR1 is MNHEY and CDR2 SMNVEV (reference sequence).

The rearrangement joins TRBV2 to TRBJ2-1, with 10 positions matching TRBD2. V lost 7 bases and J lost 8; bases outside the gene matches: 8. There are 14 residues in the CDR3. In germline, CDR1 is SNHLY, CDR2 FYNNEI. This CDR3 reads CASTPGLAFYEQFF. CDR3 DNA sequence: TGTGCCAGCACCCCGGGACTAGCGTTCTATGAGCAGTTCTTC.

This clone has a handful of counts. The chain has TRBV7-9 and TRBJ2-7; D not resolved. CDR1 and CDR2 from the germline V gene are SEHNR and FQNEAQ (reference sequence). V lost 5 bases to trimming and J lost 0 bases, with 11 bases between them. There are 14 residues in the CDR3. The CDR3 loop is CASSADRSSYEQYF. The CDR3 DNA reads as TGTGCCAGCAGCGCCGACCGGAGCTCCTACGAGCAGTACTTC.

The chain recombines TRBV4-2 with TRBJ2-1; the D gene is possibly TRBD1 (7 bases). Germline lookup yields CDR1 LGHNA and CDR2 YNFKEQ. This CDR3 has 16 amino acids. V lost 0 bases and J lost 5, with 14 bases in between. The CDR3 DNA sequence: TGTGCCAGCAGCCAAGATTATCAGGGGGGCAACAATGAGCAGTTCTTC. As protein: CASSQDYQGGNNEQFF.

The chain carries TRBV6-5 and TRBJ2-2; the match to TRBD2 covers 8 bases. Unmatched junction bases numbered 0, after V lost 0 bases and J lost 0 bases. The germline gives CDR1 MNHEY, CDR2 SVGAGI. The length of the CDR3 is 16 residues. The CDR3 region has the DNA TGTGCCAGCAGTTACTCACTAGCGGCGAACACCGGGGAGCTGTTTTTT. Its translation: CASSYSLAANTGELFF.